The rows below give T cell receptor beta chains drawn from one sample of a study of shared T cell receptors in the human thymus. This table comes from immunoSEQ multiplex PCR, and its TCRdb copy is limited to in-frame clones, with some not included. The top ten clones hold around 0.01% of a sample with hundreds of thousands of clones, over 75% of them seen once. This sample also belongs to another study, concerning human thymus T cells.

Sequenced input: thymocytes. The receptors stem from a girl under three years old with a congenital heart defect. Each CDR3 is given with its conserved first and last residue. A D gene is named only where the DNA matches it firmly. Rows may omit the clone size; those that give it use once, few, many or a size class.

>.|TRBV19|TRBJ1-1|.
TGTGCCAGTAGTACACCCCACCGGGAAGAAGCTTTCTTT
CASSTPHREEAFF
>.|TRBV10-3|TRBJ2-7|.
TGTGCCATCAGTGAGTCACGAGGGGGCTACGAGCAGTACTTC
CAISESRGGYEQYF
>.|TRBV6-5|TRBJ1-2|.
TGTGCCAGCAGTTACTCTGTTTATGGGGGCTTTGGCTACACCTTC
CASSYSVYGGFGYTF
>.|TRBV28|TRBJ1-1|.
TGTGCCAGCACCGCTAACTGTGCCAGGGGCGGGAGGAACACTGAAGCTTTCTTT
CASTANCARGGRNTEAFF
>.|TRBV7-2|TRBJ1-2|.
TGTGCCAGCAGCCCTCCAGGGATGGCTTATGGCTACACCTTC
CASSPPGMAYGYTF
>TRBD1|TRBV28|TRBJ2-2|.
TGTGCCAGCAGAACGATCTCGGGACAGTCTGACCCCACCGGGGAGCTGTTTTTT
CASRTISGQSDPTGELFF
>.|TRBV30|TRBJ1-4|.
TGTGCCTGGAGTGTGAGGGTAGCAAAGGAAAAACTGTTTTTT
CAWSVRVAKEKLFF
>TRBD1|TRBV2|TRBJ2-1|.
TGTGCCAGCAGTTTTTCACCCGCAGGGGGTCAGGGGAATGAGCAGTTCTTC
CASSFSPAGGQGNEQFF
>.|TRBV5-1|TRBJ1-1|.
TGCGCCAGCAGCTTTACCGGGACAAGGATGAACACTGAAGCTTTCTTT
CASSFTGTRMNTEAFF
>TRBD1|TRBV10-2|TRBJ1-6|.
TGCGCCAGCAGTCACCCTCTCCGACAGGGTAATTCACCCCTCCACTTT
CASSHPLRQGNSPLHF
>TRBD1|TRBV7-9|TRBJ1-3|once
TGTGCCAGCAGCCCCACGCCCCGGACAGGGACGGAAGGAAACACCATATATTTT
CASSPTPRTGTEGNTIYF
>TRBD1|TRBV5-6|TRBJ1-1|once
TGTGCCAGCAGCTTGGGGGGTACAGGGGAATGGATCACTGAAGCTTTCTTT
CASSLGGTGEWITEAFF
>.|TRBV7-7|TRBJ2-7|few
TGTGCCAGCAGCTTAGGACGGGGGGCCAGGGACGAGCAGTACTTC
CASSLGRGARDEQYF
>TRBD1|TRBV4-3|TRBJ1-4|.
TGCGCCAGCAGCCCTGGCCCACCCTTCGTCCCGGGACAGGGCGGGAATGAAAAACTGTTTTTT
CASSPGPPFVPGQGGNEKLFF
>.|TRBV6-6|TRBJ2-7|.
TGTGCCAGCAGCTTCCAGGGAAACCTAACCTACGAGCAGTACTTC
CASSFQGNLTYEQYF
>.|TRBV18|TRBJ1-2|once
TGTGCCAGCTCACCGAATCTTGGACAGTATGGCTACACCTTC
CASSPNLGQYGYTF
>.|TRBV5-1|TRBJ1-6|.
TGCGCCAGCAGCTTGTCGTTGCTCCACTTT
CASSLSLLHF
>TRBD1|TRBV6-5|TRBJ1-5|.
TGTGCCAGCAGTTCAAACTCTGACAGGGGAAATCAGCCCCAGCATTTT
CASSSNSDRGNQPQHF
>TRBD2|TRBV5-1|TRBJ2-1|.
TGCGCCAGCAGCTTGATCTCGCGGGGGGAAGGGTATGAGCAGTTCTTC
CASSLISRGEGYEQFF
>.|TRBV7-2|TRBJ2-3|.
TGTGCCAGCAGTCGCCTCTTCGGTAAAACAGATACGCAGTATTTT
CASSRLFGKTDTQYF